These 29 T cell receptor beta chains share one sample of origin, sequenced in a study of cytomegalovirus exposure and HLA in healthy donors. 60 Vbeta and 13 Jbeta primers were used in PCR. Measured with immunoSEQ multiplex PCR; TCRdb has only the in-frame clones, and not every one. The top ten clones hold about 9.4% of a sample with some 210,000 clones, roughly four fifths of them seen once. Sequenced material: PBMCs. The receptors originated from a woman aged 45-59 years in good health and CMV-seropositive.

The chain links TRBV6-5 to TRBJ2-2; 11 bases fit TRBD1. This CDR3 comprises 14 residues. The germline V gene has CDR1 MNHEY and CDR2 SVGAGI. The J segment lost 6 bases and the V segment lost 6 bases, leaving 3 bases of the junction unmatched. The CDR3 loop is CASRWTGGPGELFF. DNA of the CDR3: TGTGCCAGCAGATGGACAGGGGGCCCCGGGGAGCTGTTTTTT.

The chain joins TRBV4-2 to TRBJ1-1; a weak D match, TRBD1 (6 bases). Germline values: CDR1 LGHNA, CDR2 YNFKEQ. Trimming cost V 0 bases and J 6 bases, with 14 bases left between them. CDR3 length equals 15 residues. CDR3 sequence (DNA): TGTGCCAGCAGCCAAGATCCAGCAGGGGAGCCTGAAGCTTTCTTT. Its protein product is CASSQDPAGEPEAFF.

This clone was detected only a few times. The chain uses TRBV28 and TRBJ2-7; 10 bases line up with TRBD2. V dropped 2 bases and J dropped 7; count of bases not matched to a gene: 14. The CDR3 loop spans 17 amino acids. CDR1 is MDHEN, CDR2 SYDVKM, per germline. CDR3 bases: TGTGCCAGCAGTTTAGAGGCTAGCGGGGGCCACTGGTGGGAGCAGTACTTC. Amino acid sequence: CASSLEASGGHWWEQYF.

The chain combines TRBV9 with TRBJ2-1, with 10 bases lining up with TRBD2. Germline CDR1 and CDR2: SGDLS and YYNGEE. CDR3 length: 16 amino acids. Trimming took 4 bases from V and 1 from J; bases not matched to a gene: 5. Here the CDR3 reads CASSTLSGGSYNEQFF. DNA of the CDR3: TGTGCCAGCAGCACCCTTAGCGGGGGGTCCTACAATGAGCAGTTCTTC.

The chain links TRBV4-1 to TRBJ1-1; D is perhaps TRBD1 (6 bases). The V end was cut by 5 bases, the J end by 4 bases, with 14 bases between. Germline V gene data show CDR1 as MGHRA and CDR2 as YSYEKL. The CDR3 is made up of 14 amino acids. CDR3 in DNA: TGCGCCAGCAGCAGCAACAGGGCTTCCACTGAAGCTTTCTTT. The encoded protein is CASSSNRASTEAFF.

This clone was observed a handful of times. This chain joins TRBV7-2 and TRBJ2-1, with 8 positions matching TRBD1. This CDR3 is 13 amino acids long. In germline, CDR1 is SGHTA, CDR2 FQGNSA. The ends lost 7 bases at V and 2 bases at J; junction bases unmatched: 1. This chain's CDR3 is CASNRGTYNEQFF. Here the CDR3 DNA reads TGTGCCAGCAACAGGGGGACCTACAATGAGCAGTTCTTC. Filled out from reference TRBV7-2 and TRBJ2-1, the complete variable domain reads GAGVSQSPSNKVTEKGKDVELRCDPISGHTALYWYRQSLGQGLEFLIYFQGNSAPDKSGLPSDRFSAERTGGSVSTLTIQRTQQEDSAVYLCASNRGTYNEQFFGPGTRLTVL.

This clone has only one observation. The V call is TRBV10-2, the J call TRBJ2-3; 11 bases align to TRBD2. Per the germline V gene, CDR1 is WSHSY and CDR2 is SAAADI. V was pared by 8 bases and J by 3 bases, with 1 base of the junction left unmatched. This CDR3 region has 13 residues. The CDR3 nucleotides read TGCGCCAGCTTAGCGGGGGGGACAGATACGCAGTATTTT. It yields the protein CASLAGGTDTQYF.

This chain links TRBV12-5 with TRBJ2-3; possible D gene TRBD1, 6 bases. The CDR3 has 14 amino acids. The V gene's germline CDR1 is LGHNT and CDR2 FRNRAP. The V gene lost 7 bases and the J gene lost 2 bases, with 13 bases spanning the gap. DNA of the CDR3: TGTGCTAGTGCGGGGCCAGGGGTCACAGATACGCAGTATTTT. The encoded protein is CASAGPGVTDTQYF. Using reference TRBV12-5 and TRBJ2-3 for the parts outside the CDR3, the full variable domain is DARVTQTPRHKVTEMGQEVTMRCQPILGHNTVFWYRQTMMQGLELLAYFRNRAPLDDSGMPKDRFSAEMPDATLATLKIQPSEPRDSAVYFCASAGPGVTDTQYFGPGTRLTVL.

The J gene is TRBJ1-5, the V gene TRBV6-6; the D is unclear. Trimming took 8 bases from V and 3 from J, leaving 8 bases between them. The CDR3 totals 12 residues. CDR1 and CDR2 from the germline V gene are MNHNY and SVGAGI (reference sequence). In nucleotides, the CDR3 is TGTGCCAGCGGAGATTCCAATCAGCCCCAGCATTTT. Amino acids: CASGDSNQPQHF.

The chain is built from TRBV19 and TRBJ2-1, with TRBD2 identical over 9 bases. The CDR3 spans 19 residues. Trimming removed 6 bases from V and 0 bases from J; junction bases left unmatched: 15. CDR1 and CDR2 from the germline V gene are LNHDA and SQIVND (reference sequence). DNA of the CDR3: TGTGCCAGTAGATTGGGGGCTAGCGGGGTTACGAGCTCCTACAATGAGCAGTTCTTC. Residues: CASRLGASGVTSSYNEQFF.

The chain couples TRBV5-1 to TRBJ2-7; 8 bases agree with TRBD2. The CDR3 covers 12 residues. Germline CDR1 SGHRS, CDR2 YFSETQ. Germline trimming cut 6 bases from V and 3 bases from J; bases unmatched to any gene: 2. CDR3 sequence: CASKAGGYEQYF. The CDR3 DNA reads TGCGCCAGCAAGGCGGGGGGCTACGAGCAGTACTTC.

The rearrangement uses TRBV7-3 and TRBJ1-6; 8 nucleotides match TRBD1. CDR1 is SGHTA, CDR2 FQGTGA, per germline. With 1 base clipped from V and 10 bases from J, the junction kept 6 bases outside the gene matches. This CDR3 is 15 amino acids long. The DNA for the CDR3 is TGTGCCAGCAGCTTAAGCGCCAGGGGGCGGTCACCCCTCCACTTT. Translation gives CASSLSARGRSPLHF.

This chain uses TRBV14 with TRBJ2-1, with D tentatively TRBD1 (5 bases). Trimming left V 0 bases short and J 2 bases short, with 11 bases between. The CDR3 runs to 16 residues. Germline CDR1 and CDR2: SGHDN and FVKESK. The CDR3 DNA follows: TGTGCCAGCAGCCAAGATTGGGGCAGAACCTACAATGAGCAGTTCTTC. As protein: CASSQDWGRTYNEQFF.

This chain uses TRBV19 with TRBJ1-1; D remains ambiguous. The CDR3 covers 14 residues. V gave up 5 bases and J gave up 1 base, with 11 bases separating them. Germline V CDR1 and CDR2: LNHDA, SQIVND (reference sequence). CDR3 in DNA: TGTGCCAGTAGTGTTACGGAGCCGAACACTGAAGCTTTCTTT. This gives the protein CASSVTEPNTEAFF.

The chain is built from TRBV19 and TRBJ1-2; a possible D gene is TRBD1 (5 bases). The V gene lost 3 bases and the J gene lost 3 bases, with 11 bases spanning the gap. CDR1 LNHDA and CDR2 SQIVND come from the germline V gene (reference sequence). The CDR3 totals 14 residues. CDR3 coding DNA: TGTGCCAGTAGTATCGGGCAGGGATACTATGGCTACACCTTC. Its protein is CASSIGQGYYGYTF.

The V call is TRBV9, the J call TRBJ1-2; D remains ambiguous. The CDR3 totals 15 residues. The V gene lost 3 bases and the J gene lost 0 bases, with 12 bases spanning the gap. Germline assignment: CDR1 SGDLS and CDR2 YYNGEE. Here the CDR3 DNA reads TGTGCCAGCAGCGGAGGCCCTAGAGCTAACTATGGCTACACCTTC. Protein: CASSGGPRANYGYTF. The full variable domain, rest sourced from reference TRBV9 and TRBJ1-2, is DSGVTQTPKHLITATGQRVTLRCSPRSGDLSVYWYQQSLDQGLQFLIQYYNGEERAKGNILERFSAQQFPDLHSELNLSSLELGDSALYFCASSGGPRANYGYTFGSGTRLTVV.

The rearrangement links TRBV15 to TRBJ1-1; 8 bases match TRBD1. Germline V gene lookup returns CDR1 LNHNV and CDR2 YYDKDF (reference sequence). The CDR3 consists of 15 residues. V trimming: 1 base; J trimming: 3 bases; junction bases outside the gene matches: 4. CDR3 region: CATSRGQGAYTEAFF. The CDR3 DNA follows: TGTGCCACCAGCAGAGGTCAGGGGGCTTACACTGAAGCTTTCTTT. Looking up the rest from reference TRBV15 and TRBJ1-1 gives the full variable domain: DAMVIQNPRYQVTQFGKPVTLSCSQTLNHNVMYWYQQKSSQAPKLLFHYYDKDFNNEADTPDNFQSRRPNTSFCFLDIRSPGLGDTAMYLCATSRGQGAYTEAFFGQGTRLTVV.

This clone has only a few counts. The J gene is TRBJ2-1, the V gene TRBV6-1; TRBD1 is a possible D gene (6 bases). Trimming took off 10 bases at V and 3 bases at J, with 19 bases between the two ends. The germline V gene has CDR1 MNHNS and CDR2 SASEGT. The CDR3 runs 15 residues. CDR3 sequence: CATRRGGTVYNEQFF. Here the CDR3 DNA reads TGTGCCACCCGAAGAGGGGGTACTGTCTACAATGAGCAGTTCTTC.

The chain couples TRBV30 to TRBJ2-3; TRBD1 agrees at 7 bases. V shed 4 bases, J shed 2 bases, and the junction held 6 bases outside the gene matches. The CDR3 length is 14 residues. Per germline, CDR1 GTSNPN and CDR2 SVGIG (reference sequence). CDR3 nucleotide sequence: TGTGCCTGGACCTCCGGGACAGTCACAGATACGCAGTATTTT. The encoded protein is CAWTSGTVTDTQYF.

The rearrangement uses TRBV28 and TRBJ1-5; TRBD1 matches at 8 bases. This CDR3 has 15 residues. Germline lookup yields CDR1 MDHEN and CDR2 SYDVKM. V lost 3 bases and J lost 7; bases outside the gene matches: 8. Written as DNA, the CDR3 is TGTGCCAGCAGTTTCCCCGGACAGGGAATGCAGCCCCAGCATTTT. Translation: CASSFPGQGMQPQHF.

This clone was observed once. The V gene is TRBV7-2, the J gene TRBJ1-1; D not certain. V lost 5 bases and J 1 base, leaving 11 bases between the germline ends. The length of the CDR3 is 14 residues. Germline V lookup: CDR1 SGHTA, CDR2 FQGNSA. In DNA form, the CDR3 reads TGTGCCAGCAGCCCCGGACTTGAGAACACTGAAGCTTTCTTT. Protein: CASSPGLENTEAFF.

This clone was observed a single time. This chain uses TRBV20-1 with TRBJ1-5, with TRBD1 as a possible D gene (5 bases). This CDR3 contains 11 residues. Germline assignment: CDR1 DFQATT and CDR2 SNEGSKA (reference sequence). Trimming left V 6 bases short and J 4 bases short, with 7 bases between. As DNA, the CDR3 is TGCAGTGCGGGGACTAATCAGCCCCAGCATTTT. Translated, it gives CSAGTNQPQHF.

The V gene is TRBV12-5, the J gene TRBJ1-2; possible D gene TRBD1, 5 bases. The CDR3 is 16 residues long. The V end was cut by 1 base, the J end by 2 bases, with 14 bases between. From germline, CDR1 is LGHNT and CDR2 FRNRAP. The CDR3 is CASGLAEIRQNYGYTF. CDR3 bases: TGTGCTAGTGGTTTGGCGGAGATCCGACAGAACTATGGCTACACCTTC.

In its sample, this clone was seen once. The chain combines TRBV10-1 with TRBJ2-5; D possibly corresponds to TRBD1 (5 bases). The germline V and J ends were trimmed by 3 bases and 9 bases, with 11 bases remaining between them. CDR1 and CDR2 from the germline V gene are WNHNN and SYGVQD (reference sequence). The CDR3 has 12 amino acids. The CDR3 reads CASSDGPRAQYF. CDR3 sequence (DNA): TGCGCCAGCAGTGACGGTCCCAGGGCCCAGTACTTC.

The J gene is TRBJ1-2, the V gene TRBV19; maybe TRBD1 (6 bases). The germline V gene has CDR1 LNHDA and CDR2 SQIVND (reference sequence). V lost 7 bases and J 6 bases, leaving 24 bases between the germline ends. This CDR3 has 16 amino acids. For the CDR3, the DNA is TGTGCCAGTACCCAAGGTGGGACATTCGGCGGCCATGGCTACACCTTC. Encoded protein: CASTQGGTFGGHGYTF.

CDR3 sequence reads: CASKIGGAGGTEAFF. CDR3 sequence (DNA): TGTGCCAGCAAAATCGGGGGGGCAGGTGGCACTGAAGCTTTCTTT. The chain carries TRBV13 and TRBJ1-1, with D possibly TRBD1 on 6 matching bases. Trimming took 7 bases from V and 4 from J, leaving 19 bases between them. This CDR3 region has 15 residues. CDR1 is PRHDT, CDR2 FYEKMQ, per germline (reference sequence).

V is TRBV11-3 and J is TRBJ1-6, with 8 nucleotides matching TRBD1. CDR3 size: 17 residues. Looked up from germline, CDR1 is SGHNT and CDR2 is YENEEA. V shed 4 bases, J shed 7 bases, and the junction held 12 bases outside the gene matches. CDR3 in DNA: TGTGCCAGCAGCTCGCCGGGGACAGGATTAGAAAATTCACCCCTCCACTTT. Its translation: CASSSPGTGLENSPLHF.

The gene calls are TRBV27 and TRBJ2-7, with D possibly TRBD2 on 6 matching bases. Germline CDR1 and CDR2: MNHEY and SMNVEV (reference sequence). The CDR3 runs to 15 residues. Trimming pared 3 bases from V and 0 bases from J, leaving 12 bases between. The CDR3 sequence is CASSLVGGASYEQYF. CDR3 bases: TGTGCCAGCAGTTTGGTGGGGGGAGCCTCCTACGAGCAGTACTTC.

V gene TRBV6-1 combines with J gene TRBJ2-7; perhaps TRBD1 as D (6 bases). Trimming stripped 6 bases from V and 0 bases from J, with 9 bases between. The CDR3 covers 13 residues. CDR1 is MNHNS and CDR2 is SASEGT in the germline V gene. CDR3 residues: CASRKDSSYEQYF. The CDR3 bases are TGTGCCAGCAGAAAGGACAGCTCCTACGAGCAGTACTTC.